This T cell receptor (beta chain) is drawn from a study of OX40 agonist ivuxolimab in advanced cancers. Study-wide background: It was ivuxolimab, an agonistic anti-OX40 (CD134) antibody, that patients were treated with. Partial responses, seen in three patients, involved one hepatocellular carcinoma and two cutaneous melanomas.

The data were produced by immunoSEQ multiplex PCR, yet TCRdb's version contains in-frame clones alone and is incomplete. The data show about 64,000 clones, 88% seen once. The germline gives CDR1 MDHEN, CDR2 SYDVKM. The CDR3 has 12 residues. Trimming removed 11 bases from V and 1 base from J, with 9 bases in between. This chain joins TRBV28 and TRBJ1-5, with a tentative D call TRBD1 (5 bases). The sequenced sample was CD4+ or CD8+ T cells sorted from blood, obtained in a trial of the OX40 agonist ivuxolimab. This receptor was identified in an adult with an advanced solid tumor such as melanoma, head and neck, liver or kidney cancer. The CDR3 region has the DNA TGTGCCGACAGTAGAAGCAATCAGCCCCAGCATTTT. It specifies CADSRSNQPQHF.